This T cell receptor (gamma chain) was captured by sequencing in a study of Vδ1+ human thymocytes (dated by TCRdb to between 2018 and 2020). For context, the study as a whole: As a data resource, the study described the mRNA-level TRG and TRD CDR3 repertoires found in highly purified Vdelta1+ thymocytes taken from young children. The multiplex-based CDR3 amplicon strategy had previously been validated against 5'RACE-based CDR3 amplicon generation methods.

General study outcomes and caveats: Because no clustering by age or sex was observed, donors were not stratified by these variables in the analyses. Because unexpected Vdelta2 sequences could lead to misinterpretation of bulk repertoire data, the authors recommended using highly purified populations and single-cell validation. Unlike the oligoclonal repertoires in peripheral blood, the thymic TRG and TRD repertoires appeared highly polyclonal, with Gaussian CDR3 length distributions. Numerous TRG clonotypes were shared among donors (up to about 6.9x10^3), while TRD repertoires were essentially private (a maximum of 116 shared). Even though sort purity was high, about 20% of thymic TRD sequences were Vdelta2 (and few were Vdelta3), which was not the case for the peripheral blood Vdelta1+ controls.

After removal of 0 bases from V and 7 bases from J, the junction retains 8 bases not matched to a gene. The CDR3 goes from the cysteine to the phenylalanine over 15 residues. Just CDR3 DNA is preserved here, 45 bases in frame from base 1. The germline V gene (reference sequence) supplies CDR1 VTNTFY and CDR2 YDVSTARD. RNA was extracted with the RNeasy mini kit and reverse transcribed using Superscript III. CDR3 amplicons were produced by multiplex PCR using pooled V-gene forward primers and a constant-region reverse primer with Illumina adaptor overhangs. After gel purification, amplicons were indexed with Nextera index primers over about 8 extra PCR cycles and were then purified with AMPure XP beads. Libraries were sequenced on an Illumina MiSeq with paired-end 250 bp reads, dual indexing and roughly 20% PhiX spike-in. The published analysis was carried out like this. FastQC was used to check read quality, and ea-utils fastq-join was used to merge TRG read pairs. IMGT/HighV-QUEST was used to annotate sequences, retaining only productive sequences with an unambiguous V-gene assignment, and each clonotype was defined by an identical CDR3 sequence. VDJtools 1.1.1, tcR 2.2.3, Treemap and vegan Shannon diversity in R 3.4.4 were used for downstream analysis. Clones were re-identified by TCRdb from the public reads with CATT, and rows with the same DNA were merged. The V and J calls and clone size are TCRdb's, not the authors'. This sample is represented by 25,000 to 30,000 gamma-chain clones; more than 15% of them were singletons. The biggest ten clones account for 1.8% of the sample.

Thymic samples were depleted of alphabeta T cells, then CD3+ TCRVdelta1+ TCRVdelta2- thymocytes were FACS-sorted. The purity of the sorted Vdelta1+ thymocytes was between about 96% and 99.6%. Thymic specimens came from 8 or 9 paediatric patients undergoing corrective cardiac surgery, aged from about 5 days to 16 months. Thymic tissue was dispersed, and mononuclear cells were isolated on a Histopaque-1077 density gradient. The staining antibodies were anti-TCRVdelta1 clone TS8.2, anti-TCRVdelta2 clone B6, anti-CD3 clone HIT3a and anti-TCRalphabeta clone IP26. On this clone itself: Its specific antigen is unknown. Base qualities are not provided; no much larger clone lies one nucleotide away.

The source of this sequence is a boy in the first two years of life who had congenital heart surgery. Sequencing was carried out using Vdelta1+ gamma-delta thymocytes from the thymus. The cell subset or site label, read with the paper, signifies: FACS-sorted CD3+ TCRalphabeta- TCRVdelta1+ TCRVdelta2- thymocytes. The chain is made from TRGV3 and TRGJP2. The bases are TGTGCCACCTGGGACAGGCCCTCAAATGATTGGATCAAGACGTTT. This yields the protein CATWDRPSNDWIKTF.